Given below is one TCR beta chain in context. Which antigen it targets is not known. Base qualities are not provided; no much larger clone lies one nucleotide away. The source of the sample is a study of blood T cell repertoires in COVID-19 (TCRdb year 2020). Regarding the study in general: Collaborator samples came from the United States, Italy and Spain and covered acute and convalescent phases of COVID-19. The material from the prospective study consisted of cDNA or gDNA derived from T cells, B-cell-depleted T cells, or PBMCs. Subjects who had been exposed to COVID-19, were actively infected with it, or had recovered from it provided the deeply sampled blood TCRbeta repertoires that made up the dataset. The repertoires were made available in a free public database intended to serve as a resource for research on the immune response to SARS-CoV-2. Samples came from the ongoing ImmuneRACE study (first 160 participants) plus 1,254 subjects from 6 global collaborators. A de-identified subject ID, COVID-19 status, age in years and sex were almost always included in the sample metadata. HLA class I and class II types, where available, came from metadata supplied by the sample provider rather than from assay-based typing.

What the work shows at the level of the full study, not this receptor alone: The amount of clinical and demographic metadata varied by source and participant and was provided uncurated.

Relative to germline, V is missing 3 bases and J is missing 4 bases, with 4 bases of the junction outside any gene match. The CDR3 holds 14 amino acids from the cysteine to the phenylalanine. The retained sequence is limited to the CDR3, 42 bases, with the frame set at the first base. CDR1 and CDR2 are drawn from the germline V gene (reference sequence): SGHNT, YYREEE. Collaborating institutions collected whole blood in K2EDTA tubes following their own protocols. For TCRbeta analysis, collaborators shipped samples as frozen whole blood, isolated PBMCs, or DNA extracted from either of those sample types. The immunoSEQ Assay, a bias-controlled multiplex PCR, was used to amplify TCRbeta CDR3 regions from genomic DNA. In the authors' own workflow: The number of nucleated cells in each sample was estimated by amplification of reference gene primers within the assay. To quantify the absolute abundance of each unique TCRbeta CDR3 rearrangement, sequence reads were collapsed and filtered. Productive Simpson clonality was computed per sample as the square root of Simpson's diversity index over productive rearrangements. Entries here come from immuneACCESS through TCRdb and include only in-frame sequences with V and J called. Some clones fail to appear in such tables; in the studies checked, an unresolved V gene covers under half of the shortfall, and the cause of the remainder is unknown. Clonal size and the V and J genes are those of that table, whereas D and trimming came from the DNA. This sample lists roughly 65,000 clones; roughly 73% were detected once. Roughly 44% of the sample goes to the ten largest clones.

The receptor was isolated from a human donor in a cohort sampled during active COVID-19. Recombination linked TRBV5-4 to TRBJ2-3; TRBD2 aligns with 8 central bases. The sequenced material came from peripheral blood. The CDR3 region reads CASSSPGGPDTQYF. Here is the DNA: TGTGCCAGCAGCTCCCCGGGGGGGCCAGATACGCAGTATTTT.